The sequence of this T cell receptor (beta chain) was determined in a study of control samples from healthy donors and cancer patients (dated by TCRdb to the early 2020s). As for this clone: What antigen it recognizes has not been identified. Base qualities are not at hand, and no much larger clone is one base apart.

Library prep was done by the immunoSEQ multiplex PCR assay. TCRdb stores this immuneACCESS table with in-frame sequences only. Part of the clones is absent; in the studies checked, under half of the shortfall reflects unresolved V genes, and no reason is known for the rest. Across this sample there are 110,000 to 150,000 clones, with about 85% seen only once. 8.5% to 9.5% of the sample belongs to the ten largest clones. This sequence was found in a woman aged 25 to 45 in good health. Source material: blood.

The CDR3 protein is CATSSIRGPYTQYF. The DNA sequence is as follows: TGTGCCACCAGCAGTATTAGGGGGCCATATACGCAGTATTTT. This chain is built from TRBV15 and TRBJ2-3, with 7 bases in between that match TRBD1. The junction shows trimming of 3 bases on V and 7 bases on J, and the gene matches do not reach 7 bases of it. From cysteine to phenylalanine, the CDR3 is 14 amino acids long. The retained sequence is limited to the CDR3, 42 bases, with the frame set at the first base. Sequences LNHNV (CDR1) and YYDKDF (CDR2) are obtained from the germline V gene (reference sequence).